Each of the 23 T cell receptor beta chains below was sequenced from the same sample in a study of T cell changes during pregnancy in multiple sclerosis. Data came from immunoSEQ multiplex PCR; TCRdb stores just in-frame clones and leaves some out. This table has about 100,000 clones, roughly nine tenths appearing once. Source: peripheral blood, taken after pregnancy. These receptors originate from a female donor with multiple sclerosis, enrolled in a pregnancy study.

The CDR3 nucleotides read TGTGCCAGCAGTGAATGGGGGGGAGGCACCTACAATGAGCAGTTCTTC. Protein: CASSEWGGGTYNEQFF. The rearrangement joins TRBV2 to TRBJ2-1; 7 bases agree with TRBD2. V gave up 2 bases and J gave up 2 bases; unmatched junction bases: 6. In germline, CDR1 is SNHLY, CDR2 FYNNEI. The CDR3 is 16 amino acids.

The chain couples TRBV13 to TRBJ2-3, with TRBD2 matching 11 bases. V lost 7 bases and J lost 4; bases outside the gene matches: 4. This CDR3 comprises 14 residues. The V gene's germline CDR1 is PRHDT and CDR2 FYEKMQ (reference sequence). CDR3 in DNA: TGTGCCAGCACCCTGGGACTAGCGGCAGATACGCAGTATTTT. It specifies CASTLGLAADTQYF.

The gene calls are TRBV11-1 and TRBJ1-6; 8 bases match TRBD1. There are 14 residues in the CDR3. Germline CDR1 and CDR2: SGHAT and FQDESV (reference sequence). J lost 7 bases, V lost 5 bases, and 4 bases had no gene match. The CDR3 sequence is CASSRTGNNSPLHF. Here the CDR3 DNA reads TGTGCCAGCAGCCGGACAGGGAACAATTCACCCCTCCACTTT.

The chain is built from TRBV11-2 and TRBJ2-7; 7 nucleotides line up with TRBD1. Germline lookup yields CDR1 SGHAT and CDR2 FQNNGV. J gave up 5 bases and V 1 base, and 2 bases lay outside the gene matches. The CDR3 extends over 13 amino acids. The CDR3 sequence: CASSLGQGHEQYF. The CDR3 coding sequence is TGTGCCAGCAGCTTAGGACAGGGCCACGAGCAGTACTTC. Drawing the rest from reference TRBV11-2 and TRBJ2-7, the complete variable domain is EAGVAQSPRYKIIEKRQSVAFWCNPISGHATLYWYQQILGQGPKLLIQFQNNGVVDDSQLPKDRFSAERLKGVDSTLKIQPAKLEDSAVYLCASSLGQGHEQYFGPGTRLTVT.

CDR3 protein: CASSREDGPNTGELFF. In DNA, the CDR3 is TGCGCCAGCAGCCGGGAGGACGGACCGAACACCGGGGAGCTGTTTTTT. The V gene is TRBV4-1, the J gene TRBJ2-2, with D possibly matching TRBD2 (6 bases). The CDR3 spans 16 residues. Trimming removed 4 bases at V and 0 bases at J, with 12 bases between. CDR1 and CDR2 (germline): MGHRA, YSYEKL.

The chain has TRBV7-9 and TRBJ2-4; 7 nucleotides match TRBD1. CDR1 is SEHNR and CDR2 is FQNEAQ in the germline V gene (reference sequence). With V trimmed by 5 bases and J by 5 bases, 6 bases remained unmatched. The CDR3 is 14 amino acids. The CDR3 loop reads CASSRSGGENIQYF. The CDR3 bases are TGTGCCAGCAGCCGTTCAGGGGGAGAAAACATTCAGTACTTC.

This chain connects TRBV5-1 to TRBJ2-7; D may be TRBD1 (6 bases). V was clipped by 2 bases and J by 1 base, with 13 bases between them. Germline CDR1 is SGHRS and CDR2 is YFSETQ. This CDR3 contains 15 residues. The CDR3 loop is CASSFEPQGSYEQYF. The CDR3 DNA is TGCGCCAGCAGCTTTGAACCCCAGGGGTCCTACGAGCAGTACTTC.

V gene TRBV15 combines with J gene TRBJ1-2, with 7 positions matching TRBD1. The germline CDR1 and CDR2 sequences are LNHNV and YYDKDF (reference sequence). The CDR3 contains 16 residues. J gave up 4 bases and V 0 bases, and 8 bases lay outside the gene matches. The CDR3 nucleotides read TGTGCCACCAGCAGAGATATGGGACAGCCGATCTATGGCTACACCTTC. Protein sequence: CATSRDMGQPIYGYTF. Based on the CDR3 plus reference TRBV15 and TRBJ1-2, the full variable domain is DAMVIQNPRYQVTQFGKPVTLSCSQTLNHNVMYWYQQKSSQAPKLLFHYYDKDFNNEADTPDNFQSRRPNTSFCFLDIRSPGLGDTAMYLCATSRDMGQPIYGYTFGSGTRLTVV.

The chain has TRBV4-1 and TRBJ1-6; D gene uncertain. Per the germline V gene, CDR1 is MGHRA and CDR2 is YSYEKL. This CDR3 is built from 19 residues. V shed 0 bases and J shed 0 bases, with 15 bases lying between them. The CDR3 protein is CASSQEIPTGSSYNSPLHF. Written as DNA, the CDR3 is TGCGCCAGCAGCCAAGAAATACCGACGGGAAGCTCCTATAATTCACCCCTCCACTTT.

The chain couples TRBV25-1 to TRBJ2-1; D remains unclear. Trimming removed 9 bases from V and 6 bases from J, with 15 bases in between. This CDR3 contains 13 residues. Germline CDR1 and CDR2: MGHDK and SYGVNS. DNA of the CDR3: TGTGCCAGGTCAGGTCCTTCGCTCAATGAGCAGTTCTTC. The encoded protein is CARSGPSLNEQFF.

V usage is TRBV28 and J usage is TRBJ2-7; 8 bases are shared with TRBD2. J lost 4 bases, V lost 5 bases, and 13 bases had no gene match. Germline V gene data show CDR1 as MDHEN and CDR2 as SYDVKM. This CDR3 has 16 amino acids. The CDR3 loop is CASSRTGAGARYEQYF. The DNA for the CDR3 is TGTGCCAGCAGTCGAACCGGAGCGGGGGCGAGGTACGAGCAGTACTTC.

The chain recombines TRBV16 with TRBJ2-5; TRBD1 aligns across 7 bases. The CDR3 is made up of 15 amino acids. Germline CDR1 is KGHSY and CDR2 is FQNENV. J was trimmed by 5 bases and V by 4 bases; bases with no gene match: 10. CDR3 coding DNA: TGTGCCAGCAGCCGAACCCAGCTAGGGGGCGAGACCCAGTACTTC. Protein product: CASSRTQLGGETQYF.

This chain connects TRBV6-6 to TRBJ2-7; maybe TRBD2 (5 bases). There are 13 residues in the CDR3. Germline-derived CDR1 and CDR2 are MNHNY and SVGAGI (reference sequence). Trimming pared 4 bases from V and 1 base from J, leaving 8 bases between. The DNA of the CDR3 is TGTGCCAGCAGTTTTGGCGGGTCCTACGAGCAGTACTTC. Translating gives CASSFGGSYEQYF.

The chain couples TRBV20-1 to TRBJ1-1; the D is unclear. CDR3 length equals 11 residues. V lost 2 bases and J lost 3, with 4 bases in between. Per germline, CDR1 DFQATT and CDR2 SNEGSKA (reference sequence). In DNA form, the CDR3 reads TGCAGTGCTAGATCAGACACTGAAGCTTTCTTT. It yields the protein CSARSDTEAFF.

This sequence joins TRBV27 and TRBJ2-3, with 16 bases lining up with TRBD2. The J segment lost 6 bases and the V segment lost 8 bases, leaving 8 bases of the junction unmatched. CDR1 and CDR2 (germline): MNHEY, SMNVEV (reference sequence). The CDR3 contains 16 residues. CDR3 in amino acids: CASAGTSGGARDTQYF. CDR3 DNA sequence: TGTGCCAGCGCTGGGACTAGCGGGGGGGCCAGGGATACGCAGTATTTT.

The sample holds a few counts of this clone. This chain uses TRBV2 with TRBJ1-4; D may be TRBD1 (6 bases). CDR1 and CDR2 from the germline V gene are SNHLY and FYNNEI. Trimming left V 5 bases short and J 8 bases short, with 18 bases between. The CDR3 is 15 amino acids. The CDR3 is CASSTSGQSGEKLFF. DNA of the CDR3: TGTGCCAGCAGTACCAGCGGACAGTCAGGGGAAAAACTGTTTTTT.

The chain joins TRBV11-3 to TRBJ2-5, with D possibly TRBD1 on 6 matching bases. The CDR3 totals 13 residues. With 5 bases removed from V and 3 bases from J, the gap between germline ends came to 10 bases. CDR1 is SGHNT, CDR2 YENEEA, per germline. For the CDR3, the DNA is TGTGCCAGCAGCCTAACAGGGAAAGAGACCCAGTACTTC. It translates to CASSLTGKETQYF.

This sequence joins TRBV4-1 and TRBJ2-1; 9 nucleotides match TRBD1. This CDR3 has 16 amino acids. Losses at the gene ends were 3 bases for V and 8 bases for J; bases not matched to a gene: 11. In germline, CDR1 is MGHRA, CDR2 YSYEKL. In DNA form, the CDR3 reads TGCGCCAGCAGCCATCAACCGGGACAGGGAGGTCATGAGCAGTTCTTC. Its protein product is CASSHQPGQGGHEQFF.

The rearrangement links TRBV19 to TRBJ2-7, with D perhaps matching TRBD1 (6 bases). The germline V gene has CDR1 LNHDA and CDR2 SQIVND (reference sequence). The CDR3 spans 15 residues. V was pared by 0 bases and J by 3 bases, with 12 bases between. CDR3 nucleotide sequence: TGTGCCAGTAGTATAGATTTTCTCAGGGGCTACGAGCAGTACTTC. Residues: CASSIDFLRGYEQYF.

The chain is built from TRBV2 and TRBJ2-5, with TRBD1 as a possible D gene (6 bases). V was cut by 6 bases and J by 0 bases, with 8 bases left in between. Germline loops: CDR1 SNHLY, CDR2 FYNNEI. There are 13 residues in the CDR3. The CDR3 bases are TGTGCCAGCAGCAGGGGTAACCAAGAGACCCAGTACTTC. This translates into CASSRGNQETQYF.

Here the CDR3 reads CASSGGQVPNEKLFF. CDR3 bases: TGTGCCAGCAGCGGGGGACAGGTACCTAATGAAAAACTGTTTTTT. The chain links TRBV9 to TRBJ1-4; 8 bases are shared with TRBD1. The J segment lost 3 bases and the V segment lost 3 bases, leaving 4 bases of the junction unmatched. CDR1 is SGDLS and CDR2 is YYNGEE in the germline V gene. The CDR3 is 15 amino acids. The complete variable domain, with remaining parts taken from reference TRBV9 and TRBJ1-4, reads DSGVTQTPKHLITATGQRVTLRCSPRSGDLSVYWYQQSLDQGLQFLIQYYNGEERAKGNILERFSAQQFPDLHSELNLSSLELGDSALYFCASSGGQVPNEKLFFGSGTQLSVL.

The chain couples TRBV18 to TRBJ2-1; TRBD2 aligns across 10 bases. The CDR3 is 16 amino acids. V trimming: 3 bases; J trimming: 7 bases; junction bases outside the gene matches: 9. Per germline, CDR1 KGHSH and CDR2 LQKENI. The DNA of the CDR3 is TGTGCCAGCTCACCCCTTACTAGCGGGGAAGCGAATGAGCAGTTCTTC. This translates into CASSPLTSGEANEQFF.

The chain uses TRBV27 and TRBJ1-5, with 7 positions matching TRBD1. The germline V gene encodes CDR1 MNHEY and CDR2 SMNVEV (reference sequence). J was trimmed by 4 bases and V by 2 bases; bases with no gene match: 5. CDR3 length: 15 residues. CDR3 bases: TGTGCCAGCAGTTTAAACAGGGGACCAAATCAGCCCCAGCATTTT. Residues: CASSLNRGPNQPQHF.